Listed below are T cell receptor beta chains from one sample, sequenced in a study of shared clonotypes between healthy human individuals. Method: immunoSEQ multiplex PCR; TCRdb's copy keeps in-frame clones and lacks some. The repertoire holds some 2 million clones, with about 95% as singletons. Sequencing was carried out using naive CD8+ T cells sorted from blood. These receptors originate from a man aged 18 to 30 in good health. CDR3s include the opening cysteine and the closing phenylalanine or tryptophan. A D gene is named only where the DNA matches it firmly. Where a row states a size, it is once, few, many or the class of an expanded clone; other rows omit it.

d_call,j_call,clone_size,v_call,cdr3_aa,cdr3_nt
.,TRBJ2-7,.,TRBV6-1,CASSETSPDYEQYF,TGTGCCAGCAGTGAAACTAGCCCAGACTACGAGCAGTACTTC
.,TRBJ2-2,.,TRBV5-4,CASSPASGPGTGELFF,TGTGCCAGCAGCCCCGCGTCAGGGCCGGGCACCGGGGAGCTGTTTTTT
.,TRBJ1-6,.,TRBV28,CASSYHRERGTVPLHF,TGTGCCAGCAGTTATCACAGGGAGAGGGGGACCGTACCCCTCCACTTT
.,TRBJ2-2,.,TRBV29-1,CSGRQTNTGELFF,TGCAGCGGTAGACAGACTAACACCGGGGAGCTGTTTTTT
TRBD2,TRBJ2-1,.,TRBV5-4,CASSTGLAGANNEQFF,TGTGCCAGCAGCACGGGACTAGCGGGAGCTAACAATGAGCAGTTCTTC
.,TRBJ1-5,.,TRBV2,CASSEGQFNQPQHF,TGTGCCAGCAGTGAAGGACAGTTCAATCAGCCCCAGCATTTT
.,TRBJ2-3,.,TRBV19,CASSIDEADTQYF,TGTGCCAGTAGTATAGACGAGGCAGATACGCAGTATTTT
.,TRBJ1-4,.,TRBV6-5,CASSYSGTGRYEKLFF,TGTGCCAGCAGTTACTCGGGGACGGGGCGCTATGAAAAACTGTTTTTT
.,TRBJ1-1,.,TRBV19,CASSPEGRYTEAFF,TGTGCCAGTAGCCCGGAGGGGAGATACACTGAAGCTTTCTTT
.,TRBJ2-7,.,TRBV9,CASSPPRRTEQYF,TGTGCCAGCAGCCCACCCCGGAGGACCGAGCAGTACTTC
TRBD2,TRBJ2-1,.,TRBV2,CASSEMASGNYNEQFF,TGTGCCAGCAGTGAAATGGCTAGCGGGAACTACAATGAGCAGTTCTTC
.,TRBJ2-7,once,TRBV5-1,CASRLDGTYEQYF,TGCGCCAGCAGATTGGACGGGACCTACGAGCAGTACTTC
.,TRBJ1-1,.,TRBV5-6,CASSLTQELNTEAFF,TGTGCCAGCAGCTTGACCCAGGAGCTGAACACTGAAGCTTTCTTT
.,TRBJ2-3,.,TRBV5-4,CASSPDYPTDTQYF,TGTGCCAGCAGTCCGGACTATCCCACAGATACGCAGTATTTT
TRBD2,TRBJ2-7,.,TRBV19,CASSIDPWEGEQYF,TGTGCCAGTAGTATTGACCCCTGGGAGGGTGAGCAGTACTTC
.,TRBJ1-4,.,TRBV5-4,CASSSIQEEKLFF,TGTGCCAGCAGCTCGATACAGGAGGAAAAACTGTTTTTT
.,TRBJ2-3,.,TRBV9,CASSAPMGRGPPDTQYF,TGTGCCAGCAGCGCCCCAATGGGGCGTGGGCCCCCAGATACGCAGTATTTT
.,TRBJ2-1,once,TRBV7-3,CASSPRRAASYNEQFF,TGTGCCAGCAGCCCCCGACGGGCGGCCTCCTACAATGAGCAGTTCTTC